The T cell receptor beta chain described here comes from a study of cytomegalovirus exposure and HLA in healthy donors. Study context: Approximately 190 million T cells yielded approximately 100 million unique TCR beta sequences, as an earlier analysis found.

General observations from the study: Within a later analysis, the majority of CMV-associated TCR beta chains appeared HLA-restricted. Prediction of most subjects' HLA-A and HLA-B alleles by TCR beta sequences was reportedly accurate. Association of a missense DCLRE1C variant with TCR beta V- and J-gene trimming was reported in a later analysis.

Points on this clone: The antigen is undetermined.

It was with 60 Vbeta and 13 Jbeta primers that the PCR ran. Profiled with immunoSEQ multiplex PCR; TCRdb holds only in-frame clones, not every one. The sample carries more than 150,000 clones, almost 80% recorded once. The V end lost 4 bases, the J end lost 0 bases, and 10 bases lay between the germline ends. CDR1 and CDR2 from the germline V gene are MNHEY and SVGAGI. The CDR3 extends over 16 amino acids. The receptor was isolated from a male donor in good health and CMV-seronegative. Sequencing was done on a sample of PBMCs. This chain connects TRBV6-5 to TRBJ2-6; D remains ambiguous. CDR3 residues: CASSSLGFSGANVLTF. The CDR3 bases are TGTGCCAGCAGTTCCCTAGGTTTCTCTGGGGCCAACGTCCTGACTTTC.